Below, 32 T cell receptor beta chains from the same sample are listed, as sequenced in a study of CD8+ T cells in alopecia areata. Treatment denoted: oral pan-JAK inhibitor, 5-10 mg twice daily. Investigators isolated RNA and reverse transcribed it into cDNA to act as the sequencing template. Sequencing was performed with immunoSEQ multiplex PCR; in TCRdb, only in-frame clones are kept and a portion is missing. The sample holds 170,000 or so clones, around 50% seen once. Sequencing was performed on CD8+ T cells sorted from blood, taken at week 24, from a patient treated with tofacitinib. The receptors were gathered from a human donor with alopecia areata.

V and J are TRBV27 and TRBJ2-7; 7 positions match TRBD1. The J segment lost 3 bases and the V segment lost 3 bases, leaving 5 bases of the junction unmatched. The germline gives CDR1 MNHEY, CDR2 SMNVEV (reference sequence). CDR3 length: 14 residues. The CDR3: CASSLAGGVYEQYF. CDR3 nucleotide sequence: TGTGCCAGCAGTTTGGCAGGGGGTGTCTACGAGCAGTACTTC.

This clone was counted a few times. The rearrangement links TRBV5-6 to TRBJ2-7; 8 nucleotides align to TRBD1. With 3 bases clipped from V and 2 bases from J, the junction kept 7 bases outside the gene matches. Germline V gene sequence: CDR1 SGHDT, CDR2 YYEEEE. This CDR3 is 15 amino acids long. CDR3 DNA: TGTGCCAGCAGCTACCAGACAGGGGCGGCCTACGAGCAGTACTTC. Translation: CASSYQTGAAYEQYF. Combining the CDR3 with reference TRBV5-6 and TRBJ2-7 gives the whole variable domain DAGVTQSPTHLIKTRGQQVTLRCSPKSGHDTVSWYQQALGQGPQFIFQYYEEEERQRGNFPDRFSGHQFPNYSSELNVNALLLGDSALYLCASSYQTGAAYEQYFGPGTRLTVT.

This clone came up a few times. The chain has TRBV15 and TRBJ1-5, with TRBD1 identical over 7 bases. The CDR3 is made up of 15 amino acids. Trimming at V came to 5 bases and at J to 0 bases, leaving 4 bases not matched to a gene. The germline CDR1 and CDR2 sequences are LNHNV and YYDKDF (reference sequence). The CDR3 loop is CATSGRQGSNQPQHF. The CDR3, as DNA: TGTGCCACCAGCGGACGACAGGGTAGCAATCAGCCCCAGCATTTT.

The gene calls are TRBV30 and TRBJ2-7; D may be TRBD2 (5 bases). The V end lost 5 bases, the J end lost 2 bases, and 16 bases lay between the germline ends. Germline V gene lookup returns CDR1 GTSNPN and CDR2 SVGIG (reference sequence). The CDR3 spans 14 residues. CDR3 amino acids: CAWHLRTDPYEQYF. In DNA form, the CDR3 reads TGTGCCTGGCACCTTCGGACTGATCCCTACGAGCAGTACTTC. Complete variable domain (other parts from reference TRBV30 and TRBJ2-7): SQTIHQWPATLVQPVGSPLSLECTVEGTSNPNLYWYRQAAGRGLQLLFYSVGIGQISSEVPQNLSASRPQDRQFILSSKKLLLSDSGFYLCAWHLRTDPYEQYFGPGTRLTVT.

Only a few counts were recorded for this clone. The rearrangement joins TRBV7-8 to TRBJ1-5; D remains ambiguous. Trimming removed 2 bases from V and 7 bases from J, with 12 bases in between. The CDR3 is 14 amino acids. Germline V gives CDR1 SGHVS, CDR2 FQNEAQ. The CDR3 DNA reads as TGTGCCAGCAGCTTAATGATCTATTCGCAGCCCCAGCATTTT. Protein sequence: CASSLMIYSQPQHF.

The chain combines TRBV5-1 with TRBJ2-7; D is ambiguous. This CDR3 comprises 12 residues. V lost 4 bases to trimming and J lost 1 base, with 6 bases between them. Germline V gene data show CDR1 as SGHRS and CDR2 as YFSETQ. The CDR3 DNA reads as TGCGCCAGCAGCCCACCTTCCTACGAGCAGTACTTC. Amino acids: CASSPPSYEQYF.

The V call is TRBV5-1, the J call TRBJ2-1; perhaps TRBD1 as D (6 bases). V was cut by 4 bases and J by 7 bases, with 9 bases left in between. The length of the CDR3 is 12 residues. In germline, CDR1 is SGHRS, CDR2 YFSETQ. Written as DNA, the CDR3 is TGCGCCAGCAGCATAGGGGGAAATGAGCAGTTCTTC. Protein product: CASSIGGNEQFF.

This clone appeared a few times. The rearrangement uses TRBV30 and TRBJ2-2, with 8 nucleotides matching TRBD1. CDR1 GTSNPN and CDR2 SVGIG come from the germline V gene (reference sequence). Trimming removed 2 bases from V and 6 bases from J; junction bases left unmatched: 20. The CDR3 has 19 amino acids. In nucleotides, the CDR3 is TGTGCCTGGAGTCCGCCACCTGCCTCAGGGGGCCGATCCCCCGGGGAGCTGTTTTTT. The encoded protein is CAWSPPPASGGRSPGELFF.

This rearrangement joins TRBV7-2 to TRBJ2-7; 8 nucleotides align to TRBD2. With 3 bases clipped from V and 2 bases from J, the junction kept 6 bases outside the gene matches. In germline, CDR1 is SGHTA, CDR2 FQGNSA. The length of the CDR3 is 15 residues. The CDR3, as DNA: TGTGCCAGCAGCTTGGGACTAGTCCCCACCTACGAGCAGTACTTC. Its translation is CASSLGLVPTYEQYF.

The genes are TRBV11-2 and TRBJ2-7; 7 bases match TRBD2. The V segment lost 4 bases and the J segment 0 bases; nucleotides outside the gene matches: 0. This CDR3 comprises 13 residues. Germline V CDR1 and CDR2: SGHAT, FQNNGV. In nucleotides, the CDR3 is TGTGCCAGCAGCTCGGGGGGCTCCTACGAGCAGTACTTC. This codes for CASSSGGSYEQYF.

The chain recombines TRBV27 with TRBJ2-2, with 14 bases identical to TRBD2. After removal of 0 bases from V and 7 bases from J, the junction contained 4 bases not matched to a gene. This CDR3 is built from 17 residues. CDR1 is MNHEY and CDR2 is SMNVEV in the germline V gene (reference sequence). DNA for the CDR3: TGTGCCAGCAGTTTATCGACTAGCGGGGGGGCCGGCGGGGAGCTGTTTTTT. Amino acids: CASSLSTSGGAGGELFF.

The V call is TRBV13, the J call TRBJ1-4, with 7 bases fitting TRBD1. V lost 5 bases to trimming and J lost 6 bases; unmatched junction nucleotides: 9. Germline V gene lookup returns CDR1 PRHDT and CDR2 FYEKMQ (reference sequence). The CDR3 spans 15 residues. The CDR3 spells CASSAEGQGDEKLFF. The CDR3 DNA sequence: TGTGCCAGCAGCGCCGAGGGGCAGGGGGATGAAAAACTGTTTTTT. Variable domain in full (rest from reference TRBV13 and TRBJ1-4): AAGVIQSPRHLIKEKRETATLKCYPIPRHDTVYWYQQGPGQDPQFLISFYEKMQSDKGSIPDRFSAQQFSDYHSELNMSSLELGDSALYFCASSAEGQGDEKLFFGSGTQLSVL.

CDR3 nucleotides: TGTGCCAGCAGTTTACAGGGAGCCAACTACGAGCAGTACTTC. This codes for CASSLQGANYEQYF. The V call is TRBV6-6, the J call TRBJ2-7, with a possible D match to TRBD1 (6 bases). The CDR3 length is 14 residues. Trimming took off 4 bases at V and 3 bases at J, with 13 bases between the two ends. Germline V CDR1 and CDR2: MNHNY, SVGAGI (reference sequence).

V and J are TRBV5-1 and TRBJ2-5; 8 nucleotides line up with TRBD1. Germline loops: CDR1 SGHRS, CDR2 YFSETQ. V lost 2 bases to trimming and J lost 5 bases; unmatched junction nucleotides: 8. The CDR3 length is 15 residues. The CDR3 loop is CASSLGPDRAETQYF. CDR3 coding DNA: TGCGCCAGCAGCTTAGGTCCGGACAGGGCGGAGACCCAGTACTTC. Looking up the rest from reference TRBV5-1 and TRBJ2-5 gives the full variable domain: KAGVTQTPRYLIKTRGQQVTLSCSPISGHRSVSWYQQTPGQGLQFLFEYFSETQRNKGNFPGRFSGRQFSNSRSEMNVSTLELGDSALYLCASSLGPDRAETQYFGPGTRLLVL.

The rearrangement uses TRBV9 and TRBJ2-1; 10 bases are a match to TRBD2. The CDR3 is 15 residues long. Looked up from germline, CDR1 is SGDLS and CDR2 is YYNGEE. The V segment lost 1 base and the J segment 7 bases; nucleotides outside the gene matches: 5. CDR3 DNA: TGTGCCAGCAGCGTAAGCGGGGGGGGATGGAATGAGCAGTTCTTC. It yields the protein CASSVSGGGWNEQFF.

This chain uses TRBV13 with TRBJ2-5, with TRBD1 as a possible D gene (6 bases). This CDR3 has 18 amino acids. Trimming cost V 5 bases and J 6 bases, with 28 bases left between them. The V gene's germline CDR1 is PRHDT and CDR2 FYEKMQ (reference sequence). The CDR3 sequence is CASSAPPSQGAYSQTQYF. The CDR3 coding sequence is TGTGCCAGCAGCGCGCCCCCGTCACAGGGAGCCTATTCGCAGACCCAGTACTTC.

The V call is TRBV6-1, the J call TRBJ2-7; 8 bases align to TRBD1. Per germline, CDR1 MNHNS and CDR2 SASEGT. After removal of 11 bases from V and 5 bases from J, the junction contained 14 bases not matched to a gene. CDR3 length equals 14 residues. CDR3 DNA: TGTGCCGACACCTTCCGGGACAGGTCTCACGAGCAGTACTTC. Protein product: CADTFRDRSHEQYF.

This chain connects TRBV2 to TRBJ1-2; 7 nucleotides line up with TRBD1. The germline V gene has CDR1 SNHLY and CDR2 FYNNEI. The CDR3 totals 19 residues. Trimming cost V 1 base and J 5 bases; bases outside gene matches: 19. The CDR3 DNA is TGTGCCAGCAGTGAAGAACCTCATACTCCAGGGACAGTCATATATGGCTACACCTTC. It encodes CASSEEPHTPGTVIYGYTF.

This sequence joins TRBV5-6 and TRBJ2-4; D might be TRBD1 (6 bases). The CDR3 is 12 residues long. Deletions cut 3 bases from V and 15 bases from J, with 16 bases between. Germline V gene sequence: CDR1 SGHDT, CDR2 YYEEEE. In DNA, the CDR3 is TGTGCCAGCAGCTCCGGGACAACCAGAGGGTACTTC. It specifies CASSSGTTRGYF. Full variable domain (rest looked up from reference TRBV5-6 and TRBJ2-4): DAGVTQSPTHLIKTRGQQVTLRCSPKSGHDTVSWYQQALGQGPQFIFQYYEEEERQRGNFPDRFSGHQFPNYSSELNVNALLLGDSALYLCASSSGTTRGYFGAGTRLSVL.

The rearrangement links TRBV5-6 to TRBJ1-3; 7 bases fit TRBD1. V dropped 4 bases and J dropped 2; count of bases not matched to a gene: 3. This CDR3 has 14 amino acids. Looked up from germline, CDR1 is SGHDT and CDR2 is YYEEEE. CDR3 region: CASSIGTAGNTIYF. CDR3 coding DNA: TGTGCCAGCAGCATAGGGACAGCTGGAAACACCATATATTTT.

This chain connects TRBV7-9 to TRBJ2-7; tentatively, D is TRBD2 (5 bases). V lost 6 bases, J lost 3 bases, and 12 bases lay in between. CDR1 and CDR2 (germline): SEHNR, FQNEAQ (reference sequence). This CDR3 has 13 amino acids. CDR3 in DNA: TGTGCCAGCAGTTTCCTCCGGGGCTACGAGCAGTACTTC. Amino acid sequence: CASSFLRGYEQYF.

This sequence joins TRBV2 and TRBJ2-7; D possibly corresponds to TRBD2 (6 bases). Trimming removed 8 bases from V and 2 bases from J, with 13 bases in between. The CDR3 totals 13 residues. Germline V gene data show CDR1 as SNHLY and CDR2 as FYNNEI. CDR3 amino acids: CASEVGGTYEQYF. The DNA of the CDR3 is TGTGCCAGCGAGGTAGGCGGGACCTACGAGCAGTACTTC.

The V and J genes are TRBV7-2 and TRBJ2-1; 7 positions agree with TRBD1. Germline CDR1 SGHTA, CDR2 FQGNSA. The junction had 11 bases not matched to a gene; V was cut back by 3 bases and J by 0 bases. CDR3 length: 18 amino acids. In DNA, the CDR3 is TGTGCCAGCAGCTTGGGACAGCGATACCTGAGCTCCTACAATGAGCAGTTCTTC. Residues: CASSLGQRYLSSYNEQFF.

The chain employs TRBV6-5 and TRBJ2-1, with D unresolved. The V gene's germline CDR1 is MNHEY and CDR2 SVGAGI. The length of the CDR3 is 14 residues. V lost 3 bases, J lost 8 bases, and 14 bases lay in between. The CDR3 reads CASSYRLWVDEQFF. Here the CDR3 DNA reads TGTGCCAGCAGTTATCGTTTGTGGGTGGATGAGCAGTTCTTC.

This chain connects TRBV7-8 to TRBJ2-2; weak D call: TRBD1 (5 bases). The germline V gene encodes CDR1 SGHVS and CDR2 FQNEAQ. This CDR3 spans 15 amino acids. V lost 3 bases and J lost 1, with 9 bases in between. The CDR3 nucleotides read TGTGCCAGCAGCTTCGGTCAGGGGAACACCGGGGAGCTGTTTTTT. Translated, it gives CASSFGQGNTGELFF.

In this sample, this clone turned up a few times. CDR3 residues: CASSRQGGYNEQFF. CDR3 coding DNA: TGTGCCAGCAGCCGACAGGGGGGGTACAATGAGCAGTTCTTC. This chain uses TRBV7-9 with TRBJ2-1; 9 bases agree with TRBD1. The V gene's germline CDR1 is SEHNR and CDR2 FQNEAQ (reference sequence). J lost 4 bases, V lost 5 bases, and 3 bases had no gene match. CDR3 length equals 14 residues.

The chain is built from TRBV9 and TRBJ1-5; D is uncertain. V shed 4 bases and J shed 6 bases, with 11 bases lying between them. The CDR3 consists of 13 residues. Germline CDR1 SGDLS, CDR2 YYNGEE. The CDR3 DNA reads as TGTGCCAGCAGCTCGGGAGAAGGTCAGCCCCAGCATTTT. Translation: CASSSGEGQPQHF.

The V and J genes are TRBV15 and TRBJ1-2; TRBD1 matches at 9 bases. J gave up 10 bases and V 5 bases, and 11 bases lay outside the gene matches. Germline lookup yields CDR1 LNHNV and CDR2 YYDKDF (reference sequence). The CDR3 spans 14 residues. For the CDR3, the DNA is TGTGCCACCAGCGAACAGGGGGCTATAGGGGACTACACCTTC. Protein sequence: CATSEQGAIGDYTF.

This clone was picked up a small number of times. This sequence joins TRBV5-1 and TRBJ1-2; D is uncertain. Looked up from germline, CDR1 is SGHRS and CDR2 is YFSETQ. The CDR3 extends over 14 amino acids. V lost 4 bases to trimming and J lost 8 bases, with 18 bases between them. The DNA for the CDR3 is TGCGCCAGCAGCCCCGGAGGGCCCGCCAACGGCTACACCTTC. The encoded protein is CASSPGGPANGYTF.

The rearrangement links TRBV6-5 to TRBJ2-7; 8 nucleotides align to TRBD1. V dropped 5 bases and J dropped 3; count of bases not matched to a gene: 9. This CDR3 is built from 15 residues. Germline V gives CDR1 MNHEY, CDR2 SVGAGI. Here the CDR3 reads CASSTRQGTFYEQYF. The CDR3 DNA reads as TGTGCCAGCAGTACCAGACAGGGGACCTTCTACGAGCAGTACTTC.

This clone was counted between two and nine times. CDR3 nucleotide sequence: TGTGCCAGCAGCACAGGGACAGAGAACACCGGGGAGCTGTTTTTT. It yields the protein CASSTGTENTGELFF. The genes are TRBV13 and TRBJ2-2; 7 bases fit TRBD1. In germline, CDR1 is PRHDT, CDR2 FYEKMQ (reference sequence). The CDR3 has 15 amino acids. Germline trimming cut 5 bases from V and 1 base from J; bases unmatched to any gene: 4.

CDR3 DNA: TGTGCCAGCAGGGCCCCTAGCGGGGGGGCGGATACGCAGTATTTT. Its protein is CASRAPSGGADTQYF. The chain joins TRBV11-2 to TRBJ2-3; TRBD2 matches at 12 bases. The V segment lost 6 bases and the J segment 6 bases; nucleotides outside the gene matches: 7. Germline V gene lookup returns CDR1 SGHAT and CDR2 FQNNGV. The CDR3 covers 15 residues.